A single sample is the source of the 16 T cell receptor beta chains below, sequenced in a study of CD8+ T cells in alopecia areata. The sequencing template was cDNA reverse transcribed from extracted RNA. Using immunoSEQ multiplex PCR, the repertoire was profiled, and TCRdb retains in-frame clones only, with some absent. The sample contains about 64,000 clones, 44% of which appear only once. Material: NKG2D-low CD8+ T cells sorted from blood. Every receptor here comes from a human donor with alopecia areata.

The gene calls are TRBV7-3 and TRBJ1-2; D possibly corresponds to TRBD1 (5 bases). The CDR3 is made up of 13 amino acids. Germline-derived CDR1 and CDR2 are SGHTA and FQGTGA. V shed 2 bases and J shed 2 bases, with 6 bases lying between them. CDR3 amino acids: CASSLGGNYGYTF. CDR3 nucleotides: TGTGCCAGCAGCTTAGGGGGAAACTATGGCTACACCTTC.

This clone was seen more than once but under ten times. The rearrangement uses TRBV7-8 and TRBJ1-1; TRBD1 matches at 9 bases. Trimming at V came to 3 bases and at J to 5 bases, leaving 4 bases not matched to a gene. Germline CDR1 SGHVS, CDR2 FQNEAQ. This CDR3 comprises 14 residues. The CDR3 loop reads CASSFGTGRTEAFF. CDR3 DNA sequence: TGTGCCAGCAGCTTCGGGACAGGGCGAACTGAAGCTTTCTTT.

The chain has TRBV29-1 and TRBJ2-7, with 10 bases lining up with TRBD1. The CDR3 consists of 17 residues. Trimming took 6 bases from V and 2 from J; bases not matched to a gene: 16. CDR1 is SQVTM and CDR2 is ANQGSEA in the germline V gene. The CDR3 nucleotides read TGCAGCGTCCCGGGACAGGGGATAAGCGGGACAACCTACGAGCAGTACTTC. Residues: CSVPGQGISGTTYEQYF.

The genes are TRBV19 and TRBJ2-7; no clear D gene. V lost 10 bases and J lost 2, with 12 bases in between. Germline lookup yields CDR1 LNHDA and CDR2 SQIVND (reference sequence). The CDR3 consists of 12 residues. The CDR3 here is CATKGRAYEQYF. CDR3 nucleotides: TGTGCCACCAAAGGCAGAGCCTACGAGCAGTACTTC.

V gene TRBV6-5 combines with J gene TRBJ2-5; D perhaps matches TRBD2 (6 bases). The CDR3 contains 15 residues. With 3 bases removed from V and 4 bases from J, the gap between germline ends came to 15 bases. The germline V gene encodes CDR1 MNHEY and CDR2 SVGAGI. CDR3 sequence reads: CASSYGGNDAETQYF. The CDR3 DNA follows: TGTGCCAGCAGTTATGGCGGGAATGATGCAGAGACCCAGTACTTC.

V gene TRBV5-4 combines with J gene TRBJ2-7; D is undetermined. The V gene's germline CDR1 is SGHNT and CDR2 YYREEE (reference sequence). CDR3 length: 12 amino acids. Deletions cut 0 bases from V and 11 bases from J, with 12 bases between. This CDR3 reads CASSLAGFSEYF. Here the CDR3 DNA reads TGTGCCAGCAGCTTGGCCGGCTTCAGTGAGTACTTC.

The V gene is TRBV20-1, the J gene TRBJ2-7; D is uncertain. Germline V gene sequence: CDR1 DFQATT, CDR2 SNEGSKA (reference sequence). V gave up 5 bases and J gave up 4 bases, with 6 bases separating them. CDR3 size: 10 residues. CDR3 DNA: TGCAGTGCTCTTAAGTACGAGCAGTACTTC. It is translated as CSALKYEQYF.

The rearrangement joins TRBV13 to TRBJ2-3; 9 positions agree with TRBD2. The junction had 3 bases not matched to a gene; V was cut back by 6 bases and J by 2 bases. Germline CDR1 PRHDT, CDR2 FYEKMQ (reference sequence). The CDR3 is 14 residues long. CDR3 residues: CASRGGGVTDTQYF. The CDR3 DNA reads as TGTGCCAGCAGAGGCGGGGGGGTCACAGATACGCAGTATTTT. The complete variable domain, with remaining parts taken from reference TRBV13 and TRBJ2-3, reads AAGVIQSPRHLIKEKRETATLKCYPIPRHDTVYWYQQGPGQDPQFLISFYEKMQSDKGSIPDRFSAQQFSDYHSELNMSSLELGDSALYFCASRGGGVTDTQYFGPGTRLTVL.

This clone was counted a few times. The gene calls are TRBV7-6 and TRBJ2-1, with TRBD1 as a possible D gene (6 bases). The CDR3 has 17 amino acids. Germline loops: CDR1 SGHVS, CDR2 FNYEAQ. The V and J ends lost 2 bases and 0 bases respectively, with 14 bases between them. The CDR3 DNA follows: TGTGCCAGCAGCTTATGGGACATCAAGAGCTCCTACAATGAGCAGTTCTTC. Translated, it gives CASSLWDIKSSYNEQFF.

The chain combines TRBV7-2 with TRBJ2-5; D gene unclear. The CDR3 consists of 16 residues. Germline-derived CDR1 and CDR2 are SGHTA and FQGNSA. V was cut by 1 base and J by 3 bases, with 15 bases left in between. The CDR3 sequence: CASSLDGRLLKETQYF. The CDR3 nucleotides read TGTGCCAGCAGCTTAGATGGCCGACTCTTGAAAGAGACCCAGTACTTC.

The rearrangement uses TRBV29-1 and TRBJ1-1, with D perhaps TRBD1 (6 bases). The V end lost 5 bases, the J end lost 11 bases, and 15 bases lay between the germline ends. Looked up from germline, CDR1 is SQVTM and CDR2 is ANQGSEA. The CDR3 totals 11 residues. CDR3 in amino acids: CSVPETGEAFF. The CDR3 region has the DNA TGCAGCGTTCCGGAGACAGGTGAGGCTTTCTTT.

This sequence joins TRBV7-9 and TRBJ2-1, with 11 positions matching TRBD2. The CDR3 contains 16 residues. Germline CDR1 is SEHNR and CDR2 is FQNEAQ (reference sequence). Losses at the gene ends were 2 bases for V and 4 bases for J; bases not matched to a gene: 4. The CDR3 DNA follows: TGTGCCAGCAGCTTAACTAGCGGGGGTCTTTACAATGAGCAGTTCTTC. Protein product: CASSLTSGGLYNEQFF.

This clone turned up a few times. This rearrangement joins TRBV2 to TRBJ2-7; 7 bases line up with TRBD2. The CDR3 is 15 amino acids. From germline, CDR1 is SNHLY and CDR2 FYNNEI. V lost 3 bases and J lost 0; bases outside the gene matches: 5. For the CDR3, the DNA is TGTGCCAGCAGTGATCGGGGGGTGAGCTCCTACGAGCAGTACTTC. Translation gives CASSDRGVSSYEQYF.

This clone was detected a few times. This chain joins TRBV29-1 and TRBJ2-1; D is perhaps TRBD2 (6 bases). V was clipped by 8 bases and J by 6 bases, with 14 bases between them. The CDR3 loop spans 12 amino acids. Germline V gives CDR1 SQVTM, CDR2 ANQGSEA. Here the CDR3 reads CSIRSGSNEQFF. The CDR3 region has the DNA TGCAGCATACGCAGCGGGTCCAATGAGCAGTTCTTC.

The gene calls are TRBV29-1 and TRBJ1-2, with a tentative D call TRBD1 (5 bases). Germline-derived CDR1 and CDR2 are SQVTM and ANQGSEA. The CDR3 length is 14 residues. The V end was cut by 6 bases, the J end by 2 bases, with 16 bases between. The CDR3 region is CSVGSGNENYGYTF. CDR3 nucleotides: TGCAGCGTCGGTTCAGGGAACGAGAACTATGGCTACACCTTC. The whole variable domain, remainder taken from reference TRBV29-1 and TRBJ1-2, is SAVISQKPSRDICQRGTSLTIQCQVDSQVTMMFWYRQQPGQSLTLIATANQGSEATYESGFVIDKFPISRPNLTFSTLTVSNMSPEDSSIYLCSVGSGNENYGYTFGSGTRLTVV.

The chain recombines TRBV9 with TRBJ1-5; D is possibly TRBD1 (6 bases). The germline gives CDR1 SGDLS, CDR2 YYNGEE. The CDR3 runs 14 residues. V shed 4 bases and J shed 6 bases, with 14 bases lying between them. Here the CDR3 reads CASSKDRSGQPQHF. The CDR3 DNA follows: TGTGCCAGCAGCAAGGACAGAAGTGGTCAGCCCCAGCATTTT.